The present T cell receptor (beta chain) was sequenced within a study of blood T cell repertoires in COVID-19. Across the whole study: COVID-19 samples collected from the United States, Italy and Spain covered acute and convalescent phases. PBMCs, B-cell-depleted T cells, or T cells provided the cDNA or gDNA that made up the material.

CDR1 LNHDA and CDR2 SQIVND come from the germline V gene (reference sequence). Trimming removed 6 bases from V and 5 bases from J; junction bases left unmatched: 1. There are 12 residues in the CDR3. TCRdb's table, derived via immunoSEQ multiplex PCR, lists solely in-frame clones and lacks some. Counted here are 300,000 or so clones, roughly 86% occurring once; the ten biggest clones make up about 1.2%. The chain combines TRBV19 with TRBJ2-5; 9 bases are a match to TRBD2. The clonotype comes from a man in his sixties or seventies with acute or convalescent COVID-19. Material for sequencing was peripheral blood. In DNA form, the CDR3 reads TGTGCCAGTAGCGGACTAGCGGAGACCCAGTACTTC. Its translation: CASSGLAETQYF.